This passage covers 30 T cell receptor beta chains from one sample sequenced in a study of blood T cell repertoires in COVID-19. This table comes from immunoSEQ multiplex PCR, and its TCRdb copy is limited to in-frame clones, with some not included. The sample gives a few hundred thousand clones, around 90% of which show up once; around 1% is in the top ten. The specimen was PBMCs or T cells enriched from blood (not recorded which). These TCRs come from a woman aged 30 to 39 who had recovered from COVID-19.

The chain combines TRBV27 with TRBJ1-1; tentatively, D is TRBD1 (6 bases). Trimming pared 4 bases from V and 1 base from J, leaving 13 bases between. Per the germline V gene, CDR1 is MNHEY and CDR2 is SMNVEV (reference sequence). This CDR3 region has 15 residues. The CDR3 sequence is CASSWIGTQNTEAFF. The CDR3 coding sequence is TGTGCCAGCAGTTGGATTGGGACACAGAACACTGAAGCTTTCTTT.

The chain couples TRBV4-1 to TRBJ2-7; perhaps TRBD1 as D (6 bases). V lost 1 base and J lost 3, with 10 bases in between. The CDR3 contains 14 residues. Germline CDR1 is MGHRA and CDR2 is YSYEKL. CDR3 in amino acids: CASSQVQGNYEQYF. The DNA for the CDR3 is TGCGCCAGCAGCCAAGTACAGGGAAACTACGAGCAGTACTTC.

The V gene is TRBV5-1, the J gene TRBJ2-5; D is unresolved. The CDR3 has 15 residues. The germline V gene encodes CDR1 SGHRS and CDR2 YFSETQ. Trimming cost V 1 base and J 2 bases, with 12 bases left between them. The CDR3 region is CASSLMELPQETQYF. In DNA form, the CDR3 reads TGCGCCAGCAGCTTGATGGAGTTACCGCAAGAGACCCAGTACTTC.

The CDR3 DNA reads TGTGCCACCAGCAGTTTCTTTCGGGACAGTAAAGATAGCAATCAGCCCCAGCATTTT. This translates into CATSSFFRDSKDSNQPQHF. The chain joins TRBV15 to TRBJ1-5; TRBD1 aligns across 7 bases. Germline V CDR1 and CDR2: LNHNV, YYDKDF (reference sequence). Unmatched junction bases numbered 14, after V lost 3 bases and J lost 0 bases. The length of the CDR3 is 19 residues.

The chain employs TRBV5-1 and TRBJ1-1, with 8 bases matching TRBD1. Per germline, CDR1 SGHRS and CDR2 YFSETQ. The CDR3 covers 14 residues. The J segment lost 4 bases and the V segment lost 0 bases, leaving 2 bases of the junction unmatched. DNA for the CDR3: TGCGCCAGCAGCTTGGTTACAGGGGGCACTGAAGCTTTCTTT. Translation gives CASSLVTGGTEAFF.

The rearrangement links TRBV2 to TRBJ2-3; 7 positions match TRBD2. In germline, CDR1 is SNHLY, CDR2 FYNNEI. There are 14 residues in the CDR3. V gave up 1 base and J gave up 7 bases; unmatched junction bases: 5. CDR3 in DNA: TGTGCCAGCAGTGAAGGCGGGAGAAGTAATACGCAGTATTTT. As protein: CASSEGGRSNTQYF.

The V and J genes are TRBV7-9 and TRBJ2-7; D remains ambiguous. Germline CDR1 SEHNR, CDR2 FQNEAQ (reference sequence). V lost 3 bases and J lost 2, with 11 bases in between. This CDR3 has 14 residues. The CDR3 coding sequence is TGTGCCAGCAGCTTTGAGTATCAGGCCTACGAGCAGTACTTC. Its protein is CASSFEYQAYEQYF.

V is TRBV3-1 (or the pseudogene TRBV3-2) and J is TRBJ2-5, with 12 bases identical to TRBD2. With V trimmed by 5 bases and J by 7 bases, 11 bases remained unmatched. Germline V lookup: CDR1 LGHDT, CDR2 YNNKEL (reference sequence). The CDR3 length is 16 residues. The CDR3 is CASSSRTSGIGGTQYF. In DNA, the CDR3 is TGTGCCAGCAGCTCCAGGACTAGCGGGATAGGGGGGACCCAGTACTTC.

The chain uses TRBV19 and TRBJ2-5; 7 bases agree with TRBD1. Germline loops: CDR1 LNHDA, CDR2 SQIVND (reference sequence). The CDR3 is made up of 15 amino acids. Trimming took 4 bases from V and 2 from J; bases not matched to a gene: 7. CDR3 region: CASSTHDRAQETQYF. DNA for the CDR3: TGTGCCAGTAGTACACATGACAGGGCACAAGAGACCCAGTACTTC.

The chain has TRBV2 and TRBJ1-2; 9 bases line up with TRBD1. This CDR3 comprises 14 residues. The J segment lost 8 bases and the V segment lost 4 bases, leaving 8 bases of the junction unmatched. Germline loops: CDR1 SNHLY, CDR2 FYNNEI. CDR3 region: CASSVGTGIEGYTF. Here the CDR3 DNA reads TGTGCCAGCAGTGTGGGGACAGGGATAGAGGGCTACACCTTC.

The chain links TRBV3-1 (or the pseudogene TRBV3-2) to TRBJ1-1; a possible D gene is TRBD1 (5 bases). Germline values: CDR1 LGHDT, CDR2 YNNKEL (reference sequence). The CDR3 runs 16 residues. V lost 0 bases and J lost 1, with 12 bases in between. CDR3 sequence reads: CASSQEIGGGNTEAFF. CDR3 nucleotides: TGTGCCAGCAGCCAAGAAATTGGGGGGGGGAACACTGAAGCTTTCTTT.

This sequence joins TRBV6-2 or TRBV6-3 and TRBJ1-4; D might be TRBD1 (6 bases). CDR1 is MNHEY, CDR2 SVGEGT, per germline. This CDR3 is built from 14 residues. Trimming stripped 7 bases from V and 8 bases from J, with 17 bases between. The CDR3 nucleotides read TGTGCCAGCACCCCAGGGGCGTCTTGGGAAAAACTGTTTTTT. Encoded protein: CASTPGASWEKLFF.

The rearrangement uses TRBV11-2 and TRBJ2-4; no reliable D call. CDR3 length: 14 residues. Trimming took off 5 bases at V and 0 bases at J, with 8 bases between the two ends. Germline V lookup: CDR1 SGHAT, CDR2 FQNNGV. Here the CDR3 DNA reads TGTGCCAGCAGCCATGTACTAGCCAAAAACATTCAGTACTTC. Protein product: CASSHVLAKNIQYF.

The chain links TRBV9 to TRBJ1-3; the D gene is possibly TRBD1 (6 bases). Germline CDR1 is SGDLS and CDR2 is YYNGEE. The CDR3 contains 12 residues. V was shortened by 6 bases and J by 4 bases, with 8 bases between the two germline ends. CDR3 region: CASTGQGNTIYF. The CDR3 nucleotides are TGTGCCAGCACGGGACAAGGAAACACCATATATTTT.

The chain uses TRBV11-2 and TRBJ1-2, with 10 bases matching TRBD1. CDR1 is SGHAT and CDR2 is FQNNGV in the germline V gene. V lost 4 bases to trimming and J lost 6 bases; unmatched junction nucleotides: 2. The CDR3 totals 13 residues. CDR3 protein: CASSWGQGNGYTF. Written as DNA, the CDR3 is TGTGCCAGCAGCTGGGGACAGGGGAATGGCTACACCTTC.

The chain has TRBV15 and TRBJ2-5; D gene uncertain. The CDR3 length is 15 residues. V was pared by 3 bases and J by 0 bases, with 11 bases between. Germline V lookup: CDR1 LNHNV, CDR2 YYDKDF (reference sequence). The CDR3 spells CATSRFQADQETQYF. In DNA, the CDR3 is TGTGCCACCAGCAGGTTTCAGGCAGACCAAGAGACCCAGTACTTC. Based on the CDR3 plus reference TRBV15 and TRBJ2-5, the full variable domain is DAMVIQNPRYQVTQFGKPVTLSCSQTLNHNVMYWYQQKSSQAPKLLFHYYDKDFNNEADTPDNFQSRRPNTSFCFLDIRSPGLGDTAMYLCATSRFQADQETQYFGPGTRLLVL.

The chain joins TRBV7-9 to TRBJ2-1, with 12 positions matching TRBD2. Germline CDR1 and CDR2: SEHNR and FQNEAQ (reference sequence). The CDR3 runs 15 residues. Germline trimming cut 5 bases from V and 6 bases from J; bases unmatched to any gene: 5. The CDR3 protein is CASSHRLAGVNEQFF. The DNA for the CDR3 is TGTGCCAGCAGCCACCGACTAGCGGGAGTCAATGAGCAGTTCTTC.

This clone came up once. The chain has TRBV4-1 and TRBJ1-2; D uncertain. The V end was cut by 0 bases, the J end by 5 bases, with 13 bases between. This CDR3 has 15 residues. The germline CDR1 and CDR2 sequences are MGHRA and YSYEKL. The CDR3 bases are TGCGCCAGCAGCCAAGATCGTATGACACCTTATGGCTACACCTTC. Translated, it gives CASSQDRMTPYGYTF.

The rearrangement uses TRBV6-5 and TRBJ1-2, with TRBD1 matching over 7 bases. The V gene end was trimmed by 7 bases and the J gene end by 8 bases; junction bases not matched to a gene: 7. Germline lookup yields CDR1 MNHEY and CDR2 SVGAGI. The CDR3 has 12 amino acids. As DNA, the CDR3 is TGTGCCAGCACCGCGACAGGGACGGGCTACACCTTC. Amino acids: CASTATGTGYTF.

In DNA form, the CDR3 reads TGTGCCAGCAGCGTAAATTACGACAGGGAACCCTATGGCTACACCTTC. As protein: CASSVNYDREPYGYTF. The gene calls are TRBV11-1 and TRBJ1-2; 7 bases fit TRBD1. CDR3 size: 16 residues. J was trimmed by 4 bases and V by 5 bases; bases with no gene match: 13. Germline V gene sequence: CDR1 SGHAT, CDR2 FQDESV (reference sequence). Full variable domain (outside the CDR3, taken from reference TRBV11-1 and TRBJ1-2): EAEVAQSPRYKITEKSQAVAFWCDPISGHATLYWYRQILGQGPELLVQFQDESVVDDSQLPKDRFSAERLKGVDSTLKIQPAELGDSAMYLCASSVNYDREPYGYTFGSGTRLTVV.

The V gene is TRBV28, the J gene TRBJ2-7; TRBD1 might be the D (6 bases). The germline V gene has CDR1 MDHEN and CDR2 SYDVKM. Trimming took off 5 bases at V and 2 bases at J, with 16 bases between the two ends. The CDR3 has 15 residues. CDR3 residues: CASSTSYRVPYEQYF. The DNA for the CDR3 is TGTGCCAGCAGTACCTCTTACAGGGTCCCCTACGAGCAGTACTTC.

V gene TRBV7-2 combines with J gene TRBJ2-5, with a possible D match to TRBD1 (6 bases). This CDR3 is built from 14 residues. Germline V gene lookup returns CDR1 SGHTA and CDR2 FQGNSA. V was shortened by 7 bases and J by 4 bases, with 16 bases between the two germline ends. In DNA, the CDR3 is TGTGCCAGCAACCTCGGCAGGGGCCTAGAGACCCAGTACTTC. The encoded protein is CASNLGRGLETQYF.

This sequence joins TRBV28 and TRBJ1-6; D is unresolved. The CDR3 has 16 residues. Looked up from germline, CDR1 is MDHEN and CDR2 is SYDVKM. V lost 2 bases, J lost 5 bases, and 13 bases lay in between. The CDR3 DNA reads TGTGCCAGCAGTTTAGCAGTCGGGGTTAATAATTCACCCCTCCACTTT. Protein sequence: CASSLAVGVNNSPLHF.

The chain couples TRBV30 to TRBJ1-2; no clear D. From germline, CDR1 is GTSNPN and CDR2 SVGIG (reference sequence). V gave up 1 base and J gave up 4 bases, with 10 bases separating them. The CDR3 runs 13 residues. In nucleotides, the CDR3 is TGTGCCTGGAGTGCCGCCGCGGTCTATGGCTACACCTTC. Protein product: CAWSAAAVYGYTF.

The chain joins TRBV9 to TRBJ1-6; D possibly corresponds to TRBD1 (6 bases). The germline V gene has CDR1 SGDLS and CDR2 YYNGEE. With 3 bases removed from V and 7 bases from J, the gap between germline ends came to 11 bases. The CDR3 has 14 amino acids. This chain's CDR3 is CASSAGQRNSPLHF. The CDR3 DNA follows: TGTGCCAGCAGCGCCGGACAGAGAAATTCACCCCTCCACTTT.

The chain combines TRBV11-2 with TRBJ2-3; TRBD2 aligns across 10 bases. Germline CDR1 and CDR2: SGHAT and FQNNGV. The CDR3 runs 16 residues. V lost 5 bases to trimming and J lost 2 bases; unmatched junction nucleotides: 7. CDR3 amino acids: CASSTRTSGFTDTQYF. The CDR3 DNA reads as TGTGCCAGCAGCACTCGGACTAGCGGCTTCACAGATACGCAGTATTTT.

This chain connects TRBV5-5 to TRBJ1-1; 9 bases fit TRBD1. Germline CDR1 reads SGHKS; CDR2 reads YYEKEE (reference sequence). This CDR3 is built from 15 residues. The V gene end was trimmed by 0 bases and the J gene end by 5 bases; junction bases not matched to a gene: 5. The CDR3 region is CASSLVLQGATEAFF. The CDR3 coding sequence is TGTGCCAGCAGCTTGGTGTTACAGGGGGCGACTGAAGCTTTCTTT.

This clone was counted between two and nine times. The chain joins TRBV18 to TRBJ2-6; weak D call: TRBD2 (6 bases). Trimming removed 3 bases at V and 2 bases at J, with 17 bases between. CDR1 is KGHSH, CDR2 LQKENI, per germline. This CDR3 has 18 amino acids. CDR3 nucleotides: TGTGCCAGCTCACCCCTCGGCGATCGGGGGACTGGGGCCAACGTCCTGACTTTC. As protein: CASSPLGDRGTGANVLTF.

This clone came up once. V usage is TRBV18 and J usage is TRBJ2-1, with 8 nucleotides matching TRBD2. CDR3 length equals 14 residues. From germline, CDR1 is KGHSH and CDR2 LQKENI. Germline trimming cut 11 bases from V and 1 base from J; bases unmatched to any gene: 7. CDR3 loop: CACTGGTSYNEQFF. The CDR3, as DNA: TGTGCCTGTACGGGAGGGACGTCCTACAATGAGCAGTTCTTC.

The rearrangement links TRBV5-1 to TRBJ1-6, with D perhaps matching TRBD1 (6 bases). Germline V gene lookup returns CDR1 SGHRS and CDR2 YFSETQ. V lost 1 base, J lost 1 base, and 9 bases lay in between. The CDR3 has 16 amino acids. CDR3 residues: CASSLTGSSYNSPLHF. In nucleotides, the CDR3 is TGCGCCAGCAGCTTGACAGGGTCTTCCTATAATTCACCCCTCCACTTT.